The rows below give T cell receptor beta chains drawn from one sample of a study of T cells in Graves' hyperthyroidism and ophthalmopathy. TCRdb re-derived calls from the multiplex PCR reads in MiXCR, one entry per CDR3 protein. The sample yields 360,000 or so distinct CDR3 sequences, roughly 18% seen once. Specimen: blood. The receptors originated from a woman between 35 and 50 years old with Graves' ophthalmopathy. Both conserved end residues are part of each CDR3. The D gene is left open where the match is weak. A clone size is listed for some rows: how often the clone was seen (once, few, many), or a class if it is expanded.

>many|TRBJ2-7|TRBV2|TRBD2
TGTGCCAGCAGACTAGCGGGCGGGAGCTCCTACGAGCAGTACTTC
CASRLAGGSSYEQYF
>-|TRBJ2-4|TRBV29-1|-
TGCAGCGCACGGACGGCTAGGGACATTCAGTACTTC
CSARTARDIQYF
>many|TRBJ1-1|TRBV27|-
TGTGCCAGCAGTTTAACCCAAGGACGGCGCACTGAAGCTTTCTTT
CASSLTQGRRTEAFF
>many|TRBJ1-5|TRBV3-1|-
TGTGCCAGCAGCCAGGGGACCCACAATCAGCCCCAGCATTTT
CASSQGTHNQPQHF
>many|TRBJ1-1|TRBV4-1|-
TGCGCCAGCAGCCAACTTGGGTACACTGAAGCTTTCTTT
CASSQLGYTEAFF
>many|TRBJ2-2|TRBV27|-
TGTGCTACTAGATTCACCGGGGAGCTGTTTTTT
CATRFTGELFF
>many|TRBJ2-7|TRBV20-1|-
TGCAGTGCTACCTTTGGGGGAGGAAGCTACGAGCAGTACTTC
CSATFGGGSYEQYF
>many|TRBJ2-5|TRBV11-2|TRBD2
TGTGCCAGCAGCTCCCCCCGGCTAGCGGGTGCGATGGCCCAGTACTTC
CASSSPRLAGAMAQYF
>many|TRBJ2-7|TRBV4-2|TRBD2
TGTGCCAGCAGCCCGGGACTAGCGGGAGAAATATCCTACGAGCAGTACTTC
CASSPGLAGEISYEQYF
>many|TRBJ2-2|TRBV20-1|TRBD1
TGCAGTGGGAGACAGGGGTTCTCCACCGGGGAGCTGTTTTTT
CSGRQGFSTGELFF
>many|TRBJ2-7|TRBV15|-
TGTGCCACCAGCAGAGTGCGGGGATCCTACGAGCAGTACTTC
CATSRVRGSYEQYF
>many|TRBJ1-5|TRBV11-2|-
TGTGCCAGCAGCTTGACGGATGGACGAAATCAGCCCCAGCATTTT
CASSLTDGRNQPQHF
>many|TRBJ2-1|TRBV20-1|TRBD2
TGCAGTGCTAGAGATCTCCGATTAGTAGCGGGTTACAATGAGCAGTTCTTC
CSARDLRLVAGYNEQFF
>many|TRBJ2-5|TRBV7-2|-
TGTGCCAGCAGCTCAACCCCCGGGACAGAGACCCAGTACTTC
CASSSTPGTETQYF
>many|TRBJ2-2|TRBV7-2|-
TGTGCCAGCAGCGCCGTCAGGGGAACCGGGGAGCTGTTTTTT
CASSAVRGTGELFF
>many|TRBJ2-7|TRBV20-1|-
TGCAGTGCTAGAGATTATGGCAGGGATCCTTACGAGCAGTACTTC
CSARDYGRDPYEQYF
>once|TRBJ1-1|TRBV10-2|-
TGCGCCAGCAGTGGTACAATCATGAACACTGAAGCTTTCTTT
CASSGTIMNTEAFF
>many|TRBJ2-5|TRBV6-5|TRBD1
TGTGCCAGCAGTTACTCGATAGGCGGACAGGGTCCGCAAGAGACCCAGTACTTC
CASSYSIGGQGPQETQYF
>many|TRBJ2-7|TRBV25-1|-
TGTGCCAGCAGTATTTGGGGGGCGGACGAGCAGTACTTC
CASSIWGADEQYF
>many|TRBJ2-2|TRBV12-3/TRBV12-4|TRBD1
TGTGCCAGCAGGGGACAGGGGGCAGACACCGGGGAGCTGTTTTTT
CASRGQGADTGELFF
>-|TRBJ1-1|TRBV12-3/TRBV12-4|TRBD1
TGTGCCAGCAGTGCCGAAGGGACAGTGAACACTGAAGCTTTCTTT
CASSAEGTVNTEAFF
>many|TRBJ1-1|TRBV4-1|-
TGCGCCAGCAGCCAAGATGGGAGGAACACTGAAGCTTTCTTT
CASSQDGRNTEAFF
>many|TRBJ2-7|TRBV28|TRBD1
TGTGCCATCTCCGCGGGACAGGGAACCTACGAGCAGTACTTC
CAISAGQGTYEQYF
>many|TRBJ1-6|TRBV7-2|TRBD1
TGTGCCAGCAGCTCCCAGGGGGCGCGTAATTCACCCCTCCACTTT
CASSSQGARNSPLHF
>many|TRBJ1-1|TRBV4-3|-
TGCGCCAGCAGCCAAGATCAGGGAGGGGACACTGAAGCTTTCTTT
CASSQDQGGDTEAFF
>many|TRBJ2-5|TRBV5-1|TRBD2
TGCGCCAGCAGTTTTGGTCTAGCGGGGAACCAAGAGACCCAGTACTTC
CASSFGLAGNQETQYF
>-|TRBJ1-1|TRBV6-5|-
TGTGCCAGCAGTTCGCTCCTGAACACTGAAGCTTCCTTT
CASSSLLNTEASF
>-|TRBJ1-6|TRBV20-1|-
TGCAGTGCTAGAGATCGCCGTAATTCACCCCTCCACTTT
CSARDRRNSPLHF
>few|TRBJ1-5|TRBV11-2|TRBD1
TGTGCCAGCAGCTTACATGAAGGGGGCTACAGTCAGCCCCAGCATTTT
CASSLHEGGYSQPQHF
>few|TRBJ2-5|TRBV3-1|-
TGTGCCAGCAGCCAAGAAGGGCAAATTGAGACCCAGTACTTC
CASSQEGQIETQYF
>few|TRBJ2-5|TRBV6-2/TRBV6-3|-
TGTGCCAGCAGTTACGGGGGAAACCAAGAGACCCAGTACTTC
CASSYGGNQETQYF
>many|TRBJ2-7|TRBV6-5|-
TGTGCCAGCACCCCTACGGGCAGTGCCTTTTACGAGCAGTACTTC
CASTPTGSAFYEQYF
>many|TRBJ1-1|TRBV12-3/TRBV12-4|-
TGTGCCAGCAGTTTAAGACAGCAAGCTTTCTTT
CASSLRQQAFF
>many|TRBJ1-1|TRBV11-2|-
TGTGCCAGCAGCTTAAAGCCGGCAGGCCCTGAAGCTTTCTTT
CASSLKPAGPEAFF
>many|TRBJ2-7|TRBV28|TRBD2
TGTGCCAGCAGTTCACCTAGCGGGGGAGCCTACGAGCAGTACTTC
CASSSPSGGAYEQYF
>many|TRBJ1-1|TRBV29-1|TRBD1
TGCAGCGCTGGGACAGGTTCGGGGACTGAAGCTTTCTTT
CSAGTGSGTEAFF
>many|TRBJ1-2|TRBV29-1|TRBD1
TGCAGCGATTGGGACAGGGGACTCTATGGCTACACCTTC
CSDWDRGLYGYTF
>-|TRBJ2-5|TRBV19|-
TGTGCCAGTAGTATAAGACGCCAGGGGCAAGAGACCCAGTACTTC
CASSIRRQGQETQYF
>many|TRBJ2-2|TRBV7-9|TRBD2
TGTGCCAGCAGCTTAGCACCGGGGCTAGCGGGACCCGGGGAGCTGTTTTTT
CASSLAPGLAGPGELFF
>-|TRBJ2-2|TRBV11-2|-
TGTGCCAGCAGCCCCTACAGGGAGGCGACCGGGGAGCTGTTTTTT
CASSPYREATGELFF
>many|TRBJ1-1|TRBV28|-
TGTGCCAGCAGTTCGGGGGGGCGCATCCCTTTCTTT
CASSSGGRIPFF
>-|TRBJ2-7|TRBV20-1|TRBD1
TGCAGTGCTAGAGCGGACAGGAGCTCCTACGAGCAGTACTTC
CSARADRSSYEQYF
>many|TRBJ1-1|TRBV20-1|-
TGCAGTGCTGGTATCCCCGCCGGGGCTTTCTTT
CSAGIPAGAFF
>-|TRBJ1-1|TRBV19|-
TGCGCCAGTAGTATAGCGCTTGTGGGAGAAGCTTTCTTT
CASSIALVGEAFF
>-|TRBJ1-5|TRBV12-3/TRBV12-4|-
TGTGCCAGCAGTTTGGGCAGCGACCGGAATCAGCCCCAGCATTTT
CASSLGSDRNQPQHF
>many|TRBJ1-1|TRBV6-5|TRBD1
TGTGCCAGCAGTTACGCATTACAGGGGGGAGGAACTGAAGCTTTCTTT
CASSYALQGGGTEAFF
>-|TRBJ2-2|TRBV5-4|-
TGTGCCAGCAGCTTGGGTTTAGCGAGATCGCCCGGGGAGCTGTTTTTT
CASSLGLARSPGELFF
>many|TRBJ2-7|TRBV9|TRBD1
TGTGCCAGCAGCGTAGGACCGGACAGGGGAACCTACGAGCAGTACTTC
CASSVGPDRGTYEQYF
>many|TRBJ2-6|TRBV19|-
TGTGCCAGTAGTAAAGGGGTGTTTAGCTCTGGGGCCAACGTCCTGACTTTC
CASSKGVFSSGANVLTF
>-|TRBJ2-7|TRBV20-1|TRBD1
TGCAGTGCGCCCCGGACAGGGAGCTCCTACGAGCAGTACTTC
CSAPRTGSSYEQYF
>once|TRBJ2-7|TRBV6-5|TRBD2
TGTGCCAGCAGTTACGGACTAGCGGGAGGGAGTTACGAGCAGTACTTC
CASSYGLAGGSYEQYF
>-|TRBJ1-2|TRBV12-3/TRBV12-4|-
TGTGCCAGCAGTTTAGCAGGAACGGGTCGAAATGGCTACACCTTC
CASSLAGTGRNGYTF
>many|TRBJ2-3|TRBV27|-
TGTGCCACAAGGACTTCCTCCTCAGATACGCAGTATTTT
CATRTSSSDTQYF
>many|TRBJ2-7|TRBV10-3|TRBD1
TGTGCCATCAGTCGGGACAGCGAATACGAGCAGTACTTC
CAISRDSEYEQYF
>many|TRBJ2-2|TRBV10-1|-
TGCGCCACCTCTCGGTATTCCACCGGGGAGCTGTTTTTT
CATSRYSTGELFF
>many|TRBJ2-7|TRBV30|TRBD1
TGTGCCTGGAGTGTTGGGACAGGGCCCTACGAGCAGTACTTC
CAWSVGTGPYEQYF
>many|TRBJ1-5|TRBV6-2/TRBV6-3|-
TGTGCCAGCAGTTCCGTTTTATTAAGGGATAATCAGCCCCAGCATTTT
CASSSVLLRDNQPQHF
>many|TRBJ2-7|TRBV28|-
TGTGCCAGCACTCCTCCGGGGGCTTACGAGCAGTACTTC
CASTPPGAYEQYF
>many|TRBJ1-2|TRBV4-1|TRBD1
TGCGCCAGCAGCCAAGTTTTGGGACAGCCTAACTATGGCTACACCTTC
CASSQVLGQPNYGYTF